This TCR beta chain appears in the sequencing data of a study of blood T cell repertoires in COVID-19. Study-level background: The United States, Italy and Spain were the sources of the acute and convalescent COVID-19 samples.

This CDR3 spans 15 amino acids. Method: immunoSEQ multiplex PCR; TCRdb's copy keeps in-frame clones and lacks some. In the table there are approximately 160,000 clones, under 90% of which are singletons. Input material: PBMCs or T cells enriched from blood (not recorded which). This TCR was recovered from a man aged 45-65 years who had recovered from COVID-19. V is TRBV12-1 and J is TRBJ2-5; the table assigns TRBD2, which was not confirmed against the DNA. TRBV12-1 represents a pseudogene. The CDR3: CASIVGRGLQETQYF. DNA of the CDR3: TGTGCCAGCATCGTGGGCCGAGGGTTACAAGAGACCCAGTACTTC.